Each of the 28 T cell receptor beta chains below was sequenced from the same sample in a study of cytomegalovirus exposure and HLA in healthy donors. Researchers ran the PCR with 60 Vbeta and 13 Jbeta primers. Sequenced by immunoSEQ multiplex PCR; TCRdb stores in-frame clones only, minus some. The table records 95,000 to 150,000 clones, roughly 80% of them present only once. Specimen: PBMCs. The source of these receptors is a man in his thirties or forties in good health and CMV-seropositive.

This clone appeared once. The CDR3 protein is CASSPMTGFYYGYTF. The CDR3 nucleotides are TGTGCCAGCAGCCCTATGACAGGCTTCTACTATGGCTACACCTTC. J is TRBJ1-2 and V is TRBV27; TRBD1 is a possible D gene (6 bases). Germline V gene sequence: CDR1 MNHEY, CDR2 SMNVEV (reference sequence). The CDR3 is made up of 15 amino acids. V shed 6 bases and J shed 3 bases, with 17 bases lying between them.

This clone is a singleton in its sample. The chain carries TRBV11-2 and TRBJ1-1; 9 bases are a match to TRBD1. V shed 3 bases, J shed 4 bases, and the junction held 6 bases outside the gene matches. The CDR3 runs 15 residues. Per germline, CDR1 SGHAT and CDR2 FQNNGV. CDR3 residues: CASSLDRGMGTEAFF. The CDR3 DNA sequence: TGTGCCAGCAGCTTGGACAGGGGTATGGGCACTGAAGCTTTCTTT.

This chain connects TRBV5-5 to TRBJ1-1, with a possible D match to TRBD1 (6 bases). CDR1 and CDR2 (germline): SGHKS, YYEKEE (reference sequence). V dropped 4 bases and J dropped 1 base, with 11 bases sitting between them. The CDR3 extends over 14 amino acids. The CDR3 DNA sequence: TGTGCCAGCAGCCGAGGACAGAGGAACACTGAAGCTTTCTTT. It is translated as CASSRGQRNTEAFF.

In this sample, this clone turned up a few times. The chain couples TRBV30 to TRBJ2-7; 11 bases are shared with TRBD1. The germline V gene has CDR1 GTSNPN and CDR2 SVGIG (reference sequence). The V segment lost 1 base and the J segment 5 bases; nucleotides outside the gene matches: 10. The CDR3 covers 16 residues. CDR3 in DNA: TGTGCCTGGAGTGAAACACCGGGACAGGGGGGCCACGAGCAGTACTTC. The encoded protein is CAWSETPGQGGHEQYF.

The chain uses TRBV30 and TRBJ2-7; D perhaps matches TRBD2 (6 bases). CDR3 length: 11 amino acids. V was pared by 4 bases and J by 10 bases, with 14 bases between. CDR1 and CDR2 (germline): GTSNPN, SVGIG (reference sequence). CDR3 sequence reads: CAWNRIGTQYF. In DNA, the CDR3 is TGTGCCTGGAACAGGATCGGGACTCAGTACTTC.

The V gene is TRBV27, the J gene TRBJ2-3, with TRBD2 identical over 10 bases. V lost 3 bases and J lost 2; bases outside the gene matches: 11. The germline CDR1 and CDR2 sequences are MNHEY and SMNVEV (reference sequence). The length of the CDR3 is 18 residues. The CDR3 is CASSFFLAGVGDTDTQYF. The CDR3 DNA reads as TGTGCCAGCAGTTTTTTTCTAGCGGGAGTTGGGGACACAGATACGCAGTATTTT.

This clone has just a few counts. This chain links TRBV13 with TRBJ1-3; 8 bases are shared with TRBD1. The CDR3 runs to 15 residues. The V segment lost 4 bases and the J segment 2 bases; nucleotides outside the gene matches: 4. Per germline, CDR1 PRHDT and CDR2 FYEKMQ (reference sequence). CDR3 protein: CASSSGQGPGNTIYF. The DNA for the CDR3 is TGTGCCAGCAGCTCCGGACAGGGCCCTGGAAACACCATATATTTT.

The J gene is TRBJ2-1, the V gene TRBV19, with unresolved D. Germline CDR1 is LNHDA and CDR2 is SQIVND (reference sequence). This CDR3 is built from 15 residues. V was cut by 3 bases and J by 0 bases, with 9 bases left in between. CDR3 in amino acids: CASSIRSNSYNEQFF. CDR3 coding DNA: TGTGCCAGTAGTATTCGGTCGAACTCCTACAATGAGCAGTTCTTC.

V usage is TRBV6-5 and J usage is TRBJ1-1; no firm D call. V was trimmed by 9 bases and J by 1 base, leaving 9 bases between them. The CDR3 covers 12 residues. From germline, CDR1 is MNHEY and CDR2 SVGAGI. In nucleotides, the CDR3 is TGTGCCAGTTCCACTTGGAACACTGAAGCTTTCTTT. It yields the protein CASSTWNTEAFF.

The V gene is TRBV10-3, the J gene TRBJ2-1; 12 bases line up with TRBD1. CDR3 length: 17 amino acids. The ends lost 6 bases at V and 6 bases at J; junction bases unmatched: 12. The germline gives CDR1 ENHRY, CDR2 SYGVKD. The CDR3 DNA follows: TGTGCCATCAGGGGGGGACCCGGGACAGGGGGCTCCAATGAGCAGTTCTTC. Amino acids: CAIRGGPGTGGSNEQFF.

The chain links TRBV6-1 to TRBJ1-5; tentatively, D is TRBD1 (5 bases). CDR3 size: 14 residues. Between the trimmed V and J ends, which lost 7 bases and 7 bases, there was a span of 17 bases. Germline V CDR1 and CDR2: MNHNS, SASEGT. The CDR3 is CASTKEDRGQPQHF. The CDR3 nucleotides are TGTGCCAGCACCAAAGAGGATAGGGGACAGCCCCAGCATTTT.

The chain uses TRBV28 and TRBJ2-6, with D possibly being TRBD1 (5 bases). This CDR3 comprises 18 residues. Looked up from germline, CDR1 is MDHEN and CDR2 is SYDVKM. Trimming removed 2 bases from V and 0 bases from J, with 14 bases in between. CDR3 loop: CASSLDRQMYSGANVLTF. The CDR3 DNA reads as TGTGCCAGCAGTTTAGACAGACAAATGTACTCTGGGGCCAACGTCCTGACTTTC. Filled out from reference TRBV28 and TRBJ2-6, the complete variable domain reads DVKVTQSSRYLVKRTGEKVFLECVQDMDHENMFWYRQDPGLGLRLIYFSYDVKMKEKGDIPEGYSVSREKKERFSLILESASTNQTSMYLCASSLDRQMYSGANVLTFGAGSRLTVL.

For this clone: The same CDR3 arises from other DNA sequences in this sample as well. The DNA for the CDR3 is TGTGCCAGCAGCTCGAGGACTAGCGGCTCCTACAATGAGCAGTTCTTC. Its protein is CASSSRTSGSYNEQFF. V usage is TRBV7-2 and J usage is TRBJ2-1; 10 bases line up with TRBD2. Trimming at V came to 4 bases and at J to 0 bases, leaving 3 bases not matched to a gene. Germline V gives CDR1 SGHTA, CDR2 FQGNSA. The CDR3 contains 16 residues.

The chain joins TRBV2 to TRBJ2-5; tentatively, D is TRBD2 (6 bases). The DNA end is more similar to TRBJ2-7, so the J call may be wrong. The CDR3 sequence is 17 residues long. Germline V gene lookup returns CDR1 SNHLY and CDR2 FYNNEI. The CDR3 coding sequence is TGTGCCAGCATCGGGTTGAAGGGACTTTCCTCCTCCTACGAGCAGTACTTC. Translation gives CASIGLKGLSSSYEQYF.

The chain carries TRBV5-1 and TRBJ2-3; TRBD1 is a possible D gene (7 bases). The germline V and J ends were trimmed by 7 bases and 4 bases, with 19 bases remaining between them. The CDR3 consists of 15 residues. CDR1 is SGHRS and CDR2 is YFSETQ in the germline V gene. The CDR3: CASRMEGARADTQYF. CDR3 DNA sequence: TGCGCCAGCCGGATGGAGGGGGCAAGGGCAGATACGCAGTATTTT.

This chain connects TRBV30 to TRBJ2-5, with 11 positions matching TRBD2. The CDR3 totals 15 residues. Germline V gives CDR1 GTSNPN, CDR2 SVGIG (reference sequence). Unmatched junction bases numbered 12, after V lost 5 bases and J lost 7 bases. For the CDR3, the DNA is TGTGCCTGGGCCAAACTAGCGGGAGCCCTGGCGACCCAGTACTTC. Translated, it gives CAWAKLAGALATQYF.

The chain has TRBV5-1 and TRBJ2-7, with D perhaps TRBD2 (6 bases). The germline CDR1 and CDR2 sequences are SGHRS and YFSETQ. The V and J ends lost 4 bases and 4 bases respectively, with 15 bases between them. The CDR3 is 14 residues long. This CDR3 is CASSKQPGLYEQYF. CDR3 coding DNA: TGCGCCAGCAGCAAACAACCGGGACTGTACGAGCAGTACTTC.

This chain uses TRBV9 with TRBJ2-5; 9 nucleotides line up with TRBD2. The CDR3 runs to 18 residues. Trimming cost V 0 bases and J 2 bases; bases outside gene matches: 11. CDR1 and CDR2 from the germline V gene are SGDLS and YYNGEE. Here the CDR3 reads CASSVGASGMGAQETQYF. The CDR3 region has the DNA TGTGCCAGCAGCGTAGGCGCTAGCGGGATGGGGGCACAAGAGACCCAGTACTTC.

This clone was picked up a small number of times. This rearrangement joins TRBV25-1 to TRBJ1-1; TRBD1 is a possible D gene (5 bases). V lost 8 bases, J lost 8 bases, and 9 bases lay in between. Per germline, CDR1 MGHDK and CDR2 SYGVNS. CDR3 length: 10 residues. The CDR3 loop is CASQGVEAFF. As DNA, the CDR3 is TGTGCCAGCCAAGGGGTCGAAGCTTTCTTT.

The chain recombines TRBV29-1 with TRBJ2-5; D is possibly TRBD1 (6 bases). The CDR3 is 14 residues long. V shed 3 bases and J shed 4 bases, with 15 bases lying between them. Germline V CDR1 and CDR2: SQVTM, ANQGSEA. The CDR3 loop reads CSVEEGGAGETQYF. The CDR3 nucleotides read TGCAGCGTTGAGGAAGGGGGAGCAGGAGAGACCCAGTACTTC.

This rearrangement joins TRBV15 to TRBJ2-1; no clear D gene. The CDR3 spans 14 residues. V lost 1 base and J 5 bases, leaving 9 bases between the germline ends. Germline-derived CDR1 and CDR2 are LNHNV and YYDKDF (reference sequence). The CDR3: CATSRVSENNEQFF. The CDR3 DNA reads TGTGCCACCAGCAGAGTATCTGAGAACAATGAGCAGTTCTTC.

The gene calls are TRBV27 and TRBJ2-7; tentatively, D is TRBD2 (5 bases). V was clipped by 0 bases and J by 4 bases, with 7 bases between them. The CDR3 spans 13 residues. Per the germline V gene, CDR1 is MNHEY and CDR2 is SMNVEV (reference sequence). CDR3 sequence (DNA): TGTGCCAGCAGTTTATCTGGCGGGTACGAGCAGTACTTC. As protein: CASSLSGGYEQYF.

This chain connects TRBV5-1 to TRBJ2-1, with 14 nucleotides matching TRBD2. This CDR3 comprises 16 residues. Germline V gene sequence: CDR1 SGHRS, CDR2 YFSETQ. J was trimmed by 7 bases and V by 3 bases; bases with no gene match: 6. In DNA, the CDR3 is TGCGCCAGCAGCTGGGGGACTAGCGGGAGTAGGAATGAGCAGTTCTTC. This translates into CASSWGTSGSRNEQFF. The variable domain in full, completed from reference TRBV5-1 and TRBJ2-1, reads KAGVTQTPRYLIKTRGQQVTLSCSPISGHRSVSWYQQTPGQGLQFLFEYFSETQRNKGNFPGRFSGRQFSNSRSEMNVSTLELGDSALYLCASSWGTSGSRNEQFFGPGTRLTVL.

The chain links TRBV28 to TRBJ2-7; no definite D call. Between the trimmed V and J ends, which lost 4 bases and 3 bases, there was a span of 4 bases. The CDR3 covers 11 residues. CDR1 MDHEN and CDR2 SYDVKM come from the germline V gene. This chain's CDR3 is CASSSHYEQYF. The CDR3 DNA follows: TGTGCCAGCAGTTCACACTACGAGCAGTACTTC.

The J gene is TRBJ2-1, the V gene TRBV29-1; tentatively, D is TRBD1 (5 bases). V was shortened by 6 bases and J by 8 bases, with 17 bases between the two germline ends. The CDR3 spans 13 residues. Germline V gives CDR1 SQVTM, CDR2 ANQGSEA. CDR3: CSVPRKGFHEQFF. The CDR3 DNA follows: TGCAGCGTCCCCAGAAAGGGGTTCCATGAGCAGTTCTTC.

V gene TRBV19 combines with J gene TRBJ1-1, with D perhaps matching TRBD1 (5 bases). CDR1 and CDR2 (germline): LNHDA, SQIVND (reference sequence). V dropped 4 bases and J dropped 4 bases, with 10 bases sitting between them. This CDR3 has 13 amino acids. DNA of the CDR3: TGTGCCAGTAGTACAGGGCCAGTCACTGAAGCTTTCTTT. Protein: CASSTGPVTEAFF.

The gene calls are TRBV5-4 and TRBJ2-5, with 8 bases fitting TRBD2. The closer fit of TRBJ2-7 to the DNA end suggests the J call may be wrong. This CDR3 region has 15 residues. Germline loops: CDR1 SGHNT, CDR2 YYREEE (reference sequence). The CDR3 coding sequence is TGTGCCAGCAGACAATGGGGACTAGAGCGTCTCGAGCAGTACTTC. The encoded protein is CASRQWGLERLEQYF.

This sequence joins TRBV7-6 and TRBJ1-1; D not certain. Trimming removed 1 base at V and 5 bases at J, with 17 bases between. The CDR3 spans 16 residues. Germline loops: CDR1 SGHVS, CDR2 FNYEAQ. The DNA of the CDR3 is TGTGCCAGCAGCTTAGGTTTATGGGATACGGGGACTGAAGCTTTCTTT. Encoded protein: CASSLGLWDTGTEAFF.